This is a list of T cell receptor beta chains from one sample in a study of response to subunit inactivated influenza vaccine. One entry per CDR3 protein results from TCRdb running MiXCR on the RT-PCR reads. The table has roughly 700,000 distinct CDR3 sequences, more than 11% seen once. The specimen comprised PBMCs from blood, sampled roughly 2 weeks before vaccination. The receptors were sampled from a man aged 50-59 years who received an inactivated influenza vaccine. Each CDR3 is given with its conserved first and last residue. D genes are given only for firm matches. The size of a clone is reported for some rows only, either as once, few or many, or as a class for expanded clones.

>TRBV20-1|TRBD2|few|TRBJ2-1
TGCAGTGCCCCGAGCGGGGGTGGAATCGATGAGCAGTTCTTC
CSAPSGGGIDEQFF
>TRBV5-1|TRBD1|few|TRBJ1-6
TGCGCCAGCAGCCATTTGACAGGGGGCATGAATTCACCCCTCCACTTT
CASSHLTGGMNSPLHF
>TRBV28|.|.|TRBJ2-7
TGTGCCAGCAGCTCTCGGGGTGGCGCGTCGGGCTCCTACGAGCAGTACTTC
CASSSRGGASGSYEQYF
>TRBV30|.|.|TRBJ1-1
TGTGCCTGGAGGTCCTGGGGCAGGGGGAACACTGAAGCTTTCTTT
CAWRSWGRGNTEAFF
>TRBV14|.|many|TRBJ2-1
TGTGCCAGCAGCCATGGACCCTATCTAGCGTTCAATGAGCAGTTCTTC
CASSHGPYLAFNEQFF
>TRBV29-1|.|few|TRBJ2-5
TGCAGCGTTTTAGAGTGGCAAGAGACCCAGTACTTC
CSVLEWQETQYF
>TRBV29-1|.|few|TRBJ1-2
TGCAGCACACAAGAGGAAAGCTATGGCTACACCTTC
CSTQEESYGYTF
>TRBV14|TRBD2|.|TRBJ2-7
TGTGCCAGCAGCCGGGCTAGCGGGGCGACCTACGAGCAGTACTTC
CASSRASGATYEQYF
>TRBV20-1|TRBD1|few|TRBJ2-7
TGCAGTGCTGGGCGGACAGGGGAGTACGAGCAGTACTTC
CSAGRTGEYEQYF
>TRBV15|.|few|TRBJ2-3
TGTGCCACCAGCTTAGGGGAGGCGGATACGCAGTATTTT
CATSLGEADTQYF
>TRBV20-1|.|few|TRBJ1-4
TGCAGTGCTAGAAGAGTGGCAGGGTTGAAACTGTTTTTT
CSARRVAGLKLFF
>TRBV7-2|.|many|TRBJ2-3
TGCGCCAGCAGCCCCTCGGGCACAGATACGCAGTATTTT
CASSPSGTDTQYF
>TRBV28|TRBD2|.|TRBJ2-3
TGTGCCAGCAGTTTTGGGACTAGCGACAACACAGATACGCAGTATTTT
CASSFGTSDNTDTQYF
>TRBV4-1|.|.|TRBJ2-6
TGCGCCAGCAGCCTGAGGGTCGGCTACTCTCTTAGGGGGGCCAACGTCCTGACTTTC
CASSLRVGYSLRGANVLTF
>TRBV20-1|.|few|TRBJ2-7
TGCAGTGCTAGAGATCTTGACAGAGACGGTGGTAGGGAGCAGTACTTC
CSARDLDRDGGREQYF
>TRBV18|TRBD1|few|TRBJ2-5
TGTGCCAGCTCACCAGAAGGGGGCCCCGCTTTGGAGACCCAGTACTTC
CASSPEGGPALETQYF
>TRBV5-6|.|many|TRBJ2-6
TGTGCCAGCAGCTTGGGATACAACGTCCTGACTTTC
CASSLGYNVLTF
>TRBV7-2|TRBD1|few|TRBJ1-1
TGTGCCAGCAGCTTGAGGGGGCAGGGGAACACTGAAGCTTTCTTT
CASSLRGQGNTEAFF
>TRBV2|TRBD2|.|TRBJ2-7
TGTGCCAGCGCCACTAGCGGGAGGCCCTACGAGCAGTACTTC
CASATSGRPYEQYF
>TRBV19|.|few|TRBJ2-2
TGTGCCAGTAGTACCGCGGGACAGACTACCGGGGAGCTGTTTTTT
CASSTAGQTTGELFF
>TRBV20-1|.|many|TRBJ2-3
TGCAGTGCTAGTATGGCTGTCCCCACAGATACGCAGTATTTT
CSASMAVPTDTQYF
>TRBV6-1|TRBD1|.|TRBJ1-5
TGTGCCAGCAGTGAAGAGGGGACAGGGTATCAGCCCCAGCATTTT
CASSEEGTGYQPQHF
>TRBV4-3|.|few|TRBJ2-7
TGCGCCAGCAGCCTATCAAGCGGCCTAATTTACGAGCAGTACTTC
CASSLSSGLIYEQYF
>TRBV7-7|.|.|TRBJ2-5
TGTGCCAGCGCTGGTGGAGCGAGAGAGACCCAGTACTTC
CASAGGARETQYF
>TRBV5-1|.|many|TRBJ2-7
TGCGCCAGCAGCTTGGCCGGTCACAACTACGAGCAGTACTTC
CASSLAGHNYEQYF
>TRBV20-1|.|few|TRBJ2-7
TGCAGTGCTGTACAGGGACTGAATCCTTACGAGCAGTACTTC
CSAVQGLNPYEQYF
>TRBV6-1|TRBD1|.|TRBJ1-2
TGTGCCAGCAAGGAGAAAATCCGGGACAGGGGTCCCAACCACTATGGCTACACCTTC
CASKEKIRDRGPNHYGYTF
>TRBV7-9|.|.|TRBJ2-7
TGTGCCAGCAGCCGGACCCGTGGGGGCGCCCCTCACGAGCAGTACTTC
CASSRTRGGAPHEQYF
>TRBV7-9|.|few|TRBJ2-7
TGTGCCGTTGTTTATGGACATACTTACGAGCAGTACTTC
CAVVYGHTYEQYF
>TRBV19|.|.|TRBJ1-1
TGTGCCAGTCCCGGAGGGATGAACACTGAAGCTTTCTTT
CASPGGMNTEAFF
>TRBV7-9|TRBD2|.|TRBJ2-7
TGTGCCAGCAGCTTAGCGCTATTAGCGGGAGGGGGAGAGCAGTACTTC
CASSLALLAGGGEQYF
>TRBV12-3/TRBV12-4|TRBD2|many|TRBJ2-2
TGTGCCAGCAGTTTGACTAGCGGGGTGACCGGGGAGCTGTTTTTT
CASSLTSGVTGELFF
>TRBV5-1|.|many|TRBJ2-7
TGCGCCAGCAGCAAAGACGGAGCCTACGAGCAGTACTTC
CASSKDGAYEQYF
>TRBV6-5|TRBD2|.|TRBJ2-1
TGTGCCAGCAGTTTCGTTAGCGGGATCGACAATGAGCAGTTCTTC
CASSFVSGIDNEQFF
>TRBV3-1|.|few|TRBJ2-1
TGTGCCAGCAGCCGTGCTAGAGAGCAGTTCTTC
CASSRAREQFF
>TRBV5-6|.|few|TRBJ1-1
TGTGCCAGCAGCTTGGCCGGGAGGAGTTTCTTT
CASSLAGRSFF
>TRBV15|.|.|TRBJ1-2
TGTGCCACCAGCAGAGATTGGGCCGATAACTATGGCTACACCTTC
CATSRDWADNYGYTF
>TRBV20-1|.|.|TRBJ2-7
TGCAGTGCCGAGGGATCTCGGGAGCAGTACTTC
CSAEGSREQYF
>TRBV12-3/TRBV12-4|TRBD1|few|TRBJ2-3
TGTGCCAGCAGTCGGTCCGGCAGGGGGCTCACAGATACGCAGTATTTT
CASSRSGRGLTDTQYF
>TRBV7-2|TRBD1|few|TRBJ2-2
TGTGCCAGCGCTAGACAGGGGAAAGGGGCCGGGGAGCTGTTTTTT
CASARQGKGAGELFF
>TRBV6-2/TRBV6-3|TRBD2|many|TRBJ2-5
TGTGCCAGCAGTTCGGACTTTCGGAACGTGCTAGCGGGGACCGTGTTGTACCAAGAGACCCAGTACTTC
CASSSDFRNVLAGTVLYQETQYF
>TRBV29-1|.|many|TRBJ2-5
TGCAGCGTTGAAGTGAGGGTGAAAACTAGCCCAAACCAAGAGACCCAGTACTTC
CSVEVRVKTSPNQETQYF
>TRBV6-2/TRBV6-3|TRBD2|.|TRBJ2-7
TGTGCCAGCAGTAATCTAGCGGGGGCCGAGCAGTACTTC
CASSNLAGAEQYF
>TRBV5-1|.|.|TRBJ2-4
TGCGCCAGCAGCTTTGGGCAGAACAAAAACATTCAGTACTTC
CASSFGQNKNIQYF
>TRBV28|.|few|TRBJ1-2
TGTGCCAGCAGTTTCGACAGGAACTATGGCTACACCTTC
CASSFDRNYGYTF
>TRBV7-2|TRBD2|.|TRBJ2-5
TGTGCCAGCAGCAGAATGACTAGCGGGGGGGCATTCGGGACCCAGTACTTC
CASSRMTSGGAFGTQYF
>TRBV24-1|TRBD2|many|TRBJ2-1
TGTGCCACCAGTGACAGTAGCGGGAAAATAGACAATGAGCAGTTCTTC
CATSDSSGKIDNEQFF
>TRBV6-1|TRBD1|.|TRBJ2-1
TGTGCCAGCTACGAGAGACAGGGGTTGAATGAGCAGTTCTTC
CASYERQGLNEQFF
>TRBV5-1|.|.|TRBJ1-4
TGCGCCAGCAGCCCTGACCCCGGAAGGGCTGAAAAACTGTTTTTT
CASSPDPGRAEKLFF
>TRBV3-1|TRBD2|.|TRBJ2-5
TGTGCCAGCAGCCAAGTTTCGACTAGCAGAGAGACCCAGTACTTC
CASSQVSTSRETQYF
>TRBV3-1|.|few|TRBJ2-1
TGTGCCAGCAGCCAGGACAGCCGGATTATCAATGAGCAGTTCTTC
CASSQDSRIINEQFF
>TRBV3-1|.|few|TRBJ2-7
TGTGCCAGCAGCCAAGATCGACGACAAACCTACGAGCAGTACTTC
CASSQDRRQTYEQYF
>TRBV7-2|TRBD1|.|TRBJ2-3
TGTGCCAGCAGCCCAGACAGGGGGCTGCAGTATTTT
CASSPDRGLQYF
>TRBV4-3|TRBD1|.|TRBJ1-3
TGCGCCAGCAGCCACGCACAGGGGGCGCCTGGAAACACCATATATTTT
CASSHAQGAPGNTIYF
>TRBV9|.|.|TRBJ2-5
TGTGCCAGCAGCGTAGTCGAGGGACGACGCCGGGGAGAGACCCAGTACTTC
CASSVVEGRRRGETQYF
>TRBV28|TRBD1|.|TRBJ1-4
TGTGCCAGCACCATACAGGGGAGGGAAAAACTGTTTTTT
CASTIQGREKLFF
>TRBV6-5|TRBD2|.|TRBJ2-5
TGTGCCAGCAGTTGGGGACTAGCGGGGGGGATTCCCCAAGAGACCCAGTACTTC
CASSWGLAGGIPQETQYF
>TRBV20-1|.|.|TRBJ2-3
TGCAGTGCACAGAGGAGGGGGCGCACAGATACGCAGTATTTT
CSAQRRGRTDTQYF